A selection of T cell receptor beta chains follows, all from one sample in a study of cytomegalovirus exposure and HLA in healthy donors. Produced via immunoSEQ multiplex PCR; TCRdb's table is partial and in-frame only. In the table there are under 200,000 clones, 82% of which are singletons. Sequences were obtained from PBMCs. These receptors were collected from a girl aged 2 to 10 in good health and CMV-seropositive. CDR3s include the opening cysteine and the closing phenylalanine or tryptophan. Fields, in order: D gene, V gene, clone size, J gene, CDR3 protein, CDR3 DNA. A D gene is named only where the DNA matches it firmly. Expanded clones get a size class; other rows say once, few or many, or leave the size out.

.,TRBV5-1,.,TRBJ1-4,CASRLPSTNEKLFF,TGCGCCAGCCGTCTTCCCTCAACTAATGAAAAACTGTTTTTT
TRBD2,TRBV19,.,TRBJ2-3,CASSHWGSTSAQVDTQYF,TGTGCCAGTAGTCACTGGGGGTCGACTAGCGCCCAGGTGGATACGCAGTATTTT
TRBD1,TRBV9,.,TRBJ2-5,CASSGMVGTGNFETQYF,TGTGCCAGCAGCGGAATGGTCGGGACAGGGAATTTCGAGACCCAGTACTTC
TRBD1,TRBV28,.,TRBJ2-5,CASRGQDQETQYF,TGTGCCAGCCGGGGACAGGACCAAGAGACCCAGTACTTC
TRBD2,TRBV7-3,.,TRBJ2-1,CASSLTPRREGPYNEQFF,TGTGCCAGCAGCTTAACTCCCAGGCGGGAGGGCCCCTACAATGAGCAGTTCTTC
TRBD2,TRBV29-1,.,TRBJ2-5,CSVRAGGKETQYF,TGCAGCGTTCGAGCGGGAGGGAAAGAGACCCAGTACTTC
.,TRBV5-1,.,TRBJ1-5,CASSSEGGGNQPQHF,TGCGCCAGCAGCAGTGAGGGAGGGGGCAATCAGCCCCAGCATTTT
TRBD1,TRBV19,.,TRBJ2-7,CASSIKGGQLYEQYF,TGTGCCAGTAGTATTAAAGGGGGACAGCTATACGAGCAGTACTTC
TRBD1,TRBV6-5,.,TRBJ1-3,CASERGQALGNTIYF,TGTGCCAGCGAGAGGGGACAGGCCCTTGGAAACACCATATATTTT
.,TRBV5-1,.,TRBJ1-5,CASSFNGGVDQPQHF,TGCGCCAGCAGCTTTAATGGGGGGGTAGATCAGCCCCAGCATTTT
.,TRBV27,.,TRBJ1-5,CASKRQLIFYSNQPQHF,TGTGCCAGCAAAAGACAGTTGATCTTTTATAGCAATCAGCCCCAGCATTTT
TRBD2,TRBV6-1,.,TRBJ2-1,CASSVSGSRGRNEQFF,TGTGCCAGCAGTGTGAGCGGGAGTCGCGGAAGGAATGAGCAGTTCTTC
.,TRBV10-2,few,TRBJ2-2,CASSQNTGELFF,TGCGCCAGCAGCCAGAACACCGGGGAGCTGTTTTTT
.,TRBV30,.,TRBJ1-5,CAWSVRGIPHQPQHF,TGTGCCTGGAGTGTAAGGGGGATACCACATCAGCCCCAGCATTTT
TRBD2,TRBV15,.,TRBJ2-3,CATSRGLAGADTQYF,TGTGCCACCAGCCGAGGACTAGCGGGAGCCGATACGCAGTATTTT
TRBD2,TRBV9,.,TRBJ2-2,CASSAGLAGALGTGELFF,TGTGCCAGCAGCGCGGGACTAGCGGGAGCCCTGGGCACCGGGGAGCTGTTTTTT
TRBD1,TRBV10-3,.,TRBJ1-1,CAIRDRVNTEAFF,TGTGCCATCAGGGACAGGGTCAACACTGAAGCTTTCTTT
.,TRBV29-1,few,TRBJ2-2,CSVETARELFF,TGCAGCGTTGAAACCGCGCGCGAGCTGTTTTTT
.,TRBV4-1,.,TRBJ1-3,CASSQDRPDRRSGNTIYF,TGCGCCAGCAGCCAAGATAGGCCCGACAGGCGCTCTGGAAACACCATATATTTT
.,TRBV30,.,TRBJ1-2,CAWSVLRGSGYTF,TGTGCCTGGAGTGTACTACGGGGGTCTGGCTACACCTTC
TRBD2,TRBV30,.,TRBJ2-5,CALGTGGTGETQYF,TGTGCCTTGGGTACGGGGGGGACGGGAGAGACCCAGTACTTC
.,TRBV5-1,.,TRBJ2-4,CASSLGAGLKNIQYF,TGCGCCAGCAGCTTGGGGGCGGGACTTAAAAACATTCAGTACTTC
TRBD2,TRBV11-2,.,TRBJ2-4,CASSSVRSGNQNIQYF,TGTGCCAGCAGCTCCGTCCGAAGCGGGAACCAAAACATTCAGTACTTC
.,TRBV28,.,TRBJ1-2,CASLRGGEGYTF,TGTGCCAGCCTCCGAGGGGGGGAAGGCTACACCTTC
.,TRBV4-1,.,TRBJ1-1,CASSQGAQVLNTEAFF,TGCGCCAGCAGCCAAGGCGCCCAGGTTTTGAACACTGAAGCTTTCTTT
TRBD1,TRBV6-4,.,TRBJ2-3,CASSANRGGTDTQYF,TGTGCCAGCAGTGCAAACAGGGGCGGCACAGATACGCAGTATTTT
.,TRBV27,few,TRBJ2-2,CASSSYGGELFF,TGTGCCAGCAGTTCCTATGGCGGGGAGCTGTTTTTT
.,TRBV7-9,.,TRBJ1-1,CASSFRGNTEAFF,TGTGCCAGCAGCTTTCGGGGGAACACTGAAGCTTTCTTT
TRBD2,TRBV9,.,TRBJ2-1,CASSVDPGLEYNEQFF,TGTGCCAGCAGCGTAGACCCCGGACTAGAATACAATGAGCAGTTCTTC
.,TRBV19,.,TRBJ2-2,CASKAGERNTGELFF,TGTGCCAGTAAAGCGGGTGAGAGGAACACCGGGGAGCTGTTTTTT
TRBD1,TRBV13,.,TRBJ2-5,CASSLGTEETQYF,TGTGCCAGCAGCCTGGGGACAGAAGAGACCCAGTACTTC
TRBD2,TRBV7-3,once,TRBJ2-3,CASSPGTSVTLVDTQYF,TGTGCCAGCAGCCCGGGAACTAGCGTTACACTGGTAGATACGCAGTATTTT
.,TRBV27,.,TRBJ1-1,CASSPTVDTEAFF,TGTGCCAGCAGCCCTACAGTGGACACTGAAGCTTTCTTT
TRBD2,TRBV6-1,.,TRBJ2-3,CASSSGLSTDTQYF,TGTGCCAGTTCTAGCGGACTTAGCACAGATACGCAGTATTTT
.,TRBV30,.,TRBJ1-4,CAWSTPSGEGEKLFF,TGTGCCTGGAGTACCCCGAGCGGGGAAGGGGAAAAACTGTTTTTT
TRBD2,TRBV29-1,once,TRBJ2-7,CSVEIGRSSGSYEQYF,TGCAGCGTTGAAATTGGGCGGTCTAGCGGTTCCTACGAGCAGTACTTC
.,TRBV27,.,TRBJ2-7,CASSLLGGPYEQYF,TGTGCCAGCAGTTTACTGGGAGGTCCTTACGAGCAGTACTTC
TRBD2,TRBV4-1,.,TRBJ2-5,CASRGGLAGKETQYF,TGCGCCAGCCGGGGGGGACTAGCGGGAAAAGAGACCCAGTACTTC
.,TRBV11-2,.,TRBJ2-5,CASSFGAVMSETQYF,TGTGCCAGCAGCTTTGGAGCAGTGATGTCGGAGACCCAGTACTTC
.,TRBV4-1,.,TRBJ2-7,CASSQDRTVSSYEQYF,TGCGCCAGCAGCCAAGATAGGACAGTAAGCTCCTACGAGCAGTACTTC
.,TRBV20-1,.,TRBJ1-2,CSARVHGYTF,TGCAGTGCTCGGGTGCATGGCTACACCTTC
.,TRBV28,.,TRBJ1-2,CASTLFPRDGYTF,TGTGCCAGCACCCTCTTCCCCAGGGATGGCTACACCTTC
.,TRBV29-1,few,TRBJ2-1,CSVEDLAGWNSYNEQFF,TGCAGCGTTGAAGATCTGGCGGGCTGGAACTCCTACAATGAGCAGTTCTTC
TRBD1,TRBV5-4,.,TRBJ2-5,CASSPGTVQETQYF,TGTGCCAGCAGCCCTGGGACAGTCCAAGAGACCCAGTACTTC
.,TRBV28,.,TRBJ1-4,CASSQPTGPYSEKLFF,TGTGCCAGCAGCCAACCGACAGGACCGTATAGTGAAAAACTGTTTTTT
.,TRBV4-1,few,TRBJ2-1,CASSSSDGIRNEQFF,TGCGCCAGCAGCTCTAGCGACGGGATCCGCAATGAGCAGTTCTTC
.,TRBV5-1,.,TRBJ2-2,CASVGDSRPNTGELFF,TGCGCCAGCGTAGGGGATAGCAGGCCGAACACCGGGGAGCTGTTTTTT
TRBD2,TRBV5-1,.,TRBJ2-1,CASSLELAGYNEQFF,TGCGCCAGCAGCTTGGAACTAGCGGGCTACAATGAGCAGTTCTTC
.,TRBV6-5,.,TRBJ2-2,CASSYGDIANTGELFF,TGTGCCAGCAGTTACGGGGACATCGCGAACACCGGGGAGCTGTTTTTT
.,TRBV30,.,TRBJ2-2,CAWSEENGELFF,TGTGCCTGGAGTGAGGAGAACGGGGAGCTGTTTTTT
TRBD1,TRBV19,.,TRBJ2-5,CASSSRGGWGETQYF,TGTGCCAGTAGTTCCCGAGGGGGCTGGGGGGAGACCCAGTACTTC